These T cell receptor beta chains were read from a single sample in a study of shared clonotypes between healthy human individuals. Libraries were prepared by immunoSEQ multiplex PCR; TCRdb keeps only in-frame clonotypes and omits some of them. Of roughly 2 million clones listed, 95% are singletons. The source material was naive CD4+ T cells sorted from blood. The receptors were gathered from a man between 18 and 35 years old in good health. Each CDR3 is given with its conserved first and last residue. Fields, in order: clone size, J gene, D gene, V gene, CDR3 protein, CDR3 DNA. A D gene is named only where the DNA matches it firmly. Clone size is not always given. Where it is, it says once, few, many or a class for expanded clones.

NA,TRBJ2-7,NA,TRBV6-5,CASSGGRYEQYF,TGTGCCAGCAGCGGTGGACGCTACGAGCAGTACTTC
NA,TRBJ2-5,NA,TRBV30,CAWSRGTGRVETQYF,TGTGCCTGGAGTAGAGGAACAGGGAGAGTCGAGACCCAGTACTTC
NA,TRBJ1-1,NA,TRBV6-6,CASSYTVNTEAFF,TGTGCCAGCAGTTACACGGTGAACACTGAAGCTTTCTTT
NA,TRBJ2-3,NA,TRBV7-9,CASSLGGRTSTDTQYF,TGTGCCAGCAGCTTAGGAGGGAGAACTAGCACAGATACGCAGTATTTT
NA,TRBJ2-1,TRBD2,TRBV12-5,CASGPGLAGANEQFF,TGTGCTAGTGGTCCCGGACTAGCGGGAGCCAATGAGCAGTTCTTC
NA,TRBJ2-7,NA,TRBV20-1,CSAGAYEQYF,TGCAGTGCTGGAGCGTACGAGCAGTACTTC
NA,TRBJ2-3,NA,TRBV6-5,CASSYSGSSTDTQYF,TGTGCCAGCAGTTACTCTGGCAGTAGCACAGATACGCAGTATTTT
once,TRBJ2-3,NA,TRBV5-4,CASSGSSASTDTQYF,TGTGCCAGCAGCGGGTCCTCCGCGAGCACAGATACGCAGTATTTT
NA,TRBJ2-7,TRBD1,TRBV5-1,CASSRRRPGQGDDEQYF,TGCGCCAGCAGTCGAAGACGACCGGGACAGGGGGACGACGAGCAGTACTTC
NA,TRBJ1-4,NA,TRBV7-8,CASSLRLDSEKLFF,TGTGCCAGCAGCTTACGCCTGGACAGCGAAAAACTGTTTTTT
few,TRBJ2-7,NA,TRBV7-9,CASSAGPGNEQYF,TGTGCCAGCAGCGCGGGGCCGGGTAACGAGCAGTACTTC
NA,TRBJ1-4,NA,TRBV2,CASNDGGLGEKLFF,TGTGCCAGCAACGACGGGGGGCTGGGGGAAAAACTGTTTTTT
NA,TRBJ2-7,NA,TRBV15,CATSRVPGQYYEQYF,TGTGCCACCAGCAGAGTGCCGGGACAATACTACGAGCAGTACTTC
NA,TRBJ1-1,NA,TRBV7-6,CASSSSSNTEAFF,TGTGCCAGCAGCTCATCATCCAACACTGAAGCTTTCTTT
NA,TRBJ2-1,NA,TRBV10-3,CAIWREGGGEQFF,TGTGCCATCTGGAGGGAGGGAGGGGGTGAGCAGTTCTTC
NA,TRBJ1-2,NA,TRBV28,CASSLSSYGYTF,TGTGCCAGCAGTTTAAGCTCCTATGGCTACACCTTC
NA,TRBJ1-5,TRBD1,TRBV6-6,CASSLTGSGQPQHF,TGTGCCAGCAGCCTGACAGGGTCGGGACAGCCCCAGCATTTT
NA,TRBJ2-1,TRBD2,TRBV5-4,CASSLPGTSGYNEQFF,TGTGCCAGCAGCTTGCCGGGGACTAGCGGTTACAATGAGCAGTTCTTC
NA,TRBJ2-7,TRBD1,TRBV10-3,CAISGGHEQYF,TGTGCCATCTCAGGGGGCCACGAGCAGTACTTC
NA,TRBJ2-3,NA,TRBV10-3,CAIKRQSTDTQYF,TGTGCCATCAAACGCCAAAGCACAGATACGCAGTATTTT
NA,TRBJ1-2,NA,TRBV7-2,CASSLETGLNYGYTF,TGTGCCAGCAGCTTAGAGACAGGACTTAACTATGGCTACACCTTC
once,TRBJ2-3,NA,TRBV11-3,CASSLGEGSTDTQYF,TGTGCCAGCAGCTTGGGGGAAGGTAGCACAGATACGCAGTATTTT
NA,TRBJ1-3,NA,TRBV5-1,CASSNSQGLSGNTIYF,TGCGCCAGCAGCAACTCGCAGGGGCTCTCTGGAAACACCATATATTTT
NA,TRBJ2-7,TRBD2,TRBV2,CASLAPSGRSYEQYF,TGTGCCAGCCTCGCCCCTAGCGGGAGATCCTACGAGCAGTACTTC
NA,TRBJ1-4,TRBD1,TRBV30,CAWSFTGTGGPSGEKLFF,TGTGCCTGGAGCTTCACCGGGACAGGGGGACCCTCGGGGGAAAAACTGTTTTTT
NA,TRBJ1-5,NA,TRBV6-4,CASSDAKRIRDSNQPQHF,TGTGCCAGCAGTGACGCAAAGAGAATCCGGGACAGCAATCAGCCCCAGCATTTT
NA,TRBJ2-7,TRBD1,TRBV27,CASSHPGTAPYEQYF,TGTGCCAGCAGTCATCCCGGGACAGCACCCTACGAGCAGTACTTC
NA,TRBJ1-2,NA,TRBV15,CATSRTETGNYGYTF,TGTGCCACCAGCAGAACCGAGACAGGAAACTATGGCTACACCTTC
NA,TRBJ2-5,TRBD1,TRBV4-3,CASSYGQGETQYF,TGCGCCAGCAGCTACGGACAGGGAGAGACCCAGTACTTC
NA,TRBJ2-7,NA,TRBV6-1,CASKRDADSYEQYF,TGTGCCAGCAAGAGGGACGCGGACTCCTACGAGCAGTACTTC
NA,TRBJ1-2,NA,TRBV27,CASRGGGVSNGYTF,TGTGCCAGCAGGGGGGGAGGGGTATCGAATGGCTACACCTTC
once,TRBJ1-5,TRBD1,TRBV29-1,CSVAAGQGNQPQHF,TGCAGCGTTGCCGCAGGACAGGGGAATCAGCCCCAGCATTTT
NA,TRBJ2-7,TRBD2,TRBV7-9,CASSIRGGTSYEQYF,TGTGCCAGCAGCATCCGCGGGGGGACCTCCTACGAGCAGTACTTC
NA,TRBJ1-3,NA,TRBV12-5,CASGSGRASGNTIYF,TGTGCTAGTGGATCAGGACGAGCCTCTGGAAACACCATATATTTT
NA,TRBJ1-4,NA,TRBV10-1,CASSGSRGEKLFF,TGCGCCAGCAGTGGATCCCGGGGTGAAAAACTGTTTTTT
NA,TRBJ1-4,NA,TRBV18,CASSPGRLNEKLFF,TGTGCCAGCTCCCCGGGGCGGCTTAATGAAAAACTGTTTTTT
NA,TRBJ2-3,TRBD1,TRBV27,CATKTGASTDTQYF,TGTGCCACCAAGACAGGGGCGAGCACAGATACGCAGTATTTT
once,TRBJ1-4,TRBD1,TRBV10-3,CAISESTGAGEKLFF,TGTGCCATCAGTGAGTCGACAGGGGCAGGTGAAAAACTGTTTTTT
NA,TRBJ2-5,NA,TRBV9,CASSVVGGQETQYF,TGTGCCAGCAGCGTAGTTGGGGGGCAAGAGACCCAGTACTTC
NA,TRBJ1-2,NA,TRBV6-1,CASNAAGSLNYGYTF,TGTGCCAGCAATGCGGCTGGATCTCTTAACTATGGCTACACCTTC
NA,TRBJ2-6,NA,TRBV6-1,CASSGVSGGSGANVLTF,TGTGCCAGCAGTGGAGTAAGTGGGGGCTCTGGGGCCAACGTCCTGACTTTC
NA,TRBJ2-3,NA,TRBV27,CASRRVSDTQYF,TGTGCCAGCAGGAGGGTGTCAGATACGCAGTATTTT
NA,TRBJ2-2,NA,TRBV5-1,CASSLRPTGELFF,TGCGCCAGCAGCTTACGTCCCACCGGGGAGCTGTTTTTT
NA,TRBJ2-7,TRBD2,TRBV6-1,CASSLSGLYEQYF,TGTGCCAGCAGTCTTAGCGGGTTATACGAGCAGTACTTC
NA,TRBJ1-4,NA,TRBV19,CASSDATNEKLFF,TGTGCCAGCTCTGATGCAACTAATGAAAAACTGTTTTTT
NA,TRBJ1-1,NA,TRBV5-4,CASSPGANTEAFF,TGTGCCAGCAGCCCCGGAGCGAACACTGAAGCTTTCTTT
NA,TRBJ1-5,TRBD1,TRBV19,CASRTRQGHQPQHF,TGTGCCAGTAGGACTAGACAGGGGCATCAGCCCCAGCATTTT
NA,TRBJ2-7,TRBD1,TRBV28,CASSLGTGSYEQYF,TGTGCCAGCAGCCTCGGGACAGGGTCCTACGAGCAGTACTTC
NA,TRBJ1-1,NA,TRBV7-2,CASTRTQTVNTEAFF,TGTGCCAGCACTAGAACCCAGACAGTGAACACTGAAGCTTTCTTT
NA,TRBJ1-2,NA,TRBV18,CASSPDGIYGYTF,TGTGCCAGCTCACCGGACGGGATATATGGCTACACCTTC
NA,TRBJ1-3,NA,TRBV28,CASSFRTIGNTIYF,TGTGCCAGCAGTTTTAGGACAATCGGAAACACCATATATTTT
NA,TRBJ1-6,NA,TRBV19,CASRHGYDLNSPLHF,TGTGCCAGTAGACATGGTTACGACTTAAATTCACCCCTCCACTTT
NA,TRBJ1-1,NA,TRBV18,CASSPSSNTEAFF,TGTGCCAGCTCACCGTCCAGTAACACTGAAGCTTTCTTT
NA,TRBJ2-5,NA,TRBV11-2,CASSYSQGRIETQYF,TGTGCCAGCAGCTACTCTCAAGGGAGAATCGAGACCCAGTACTTC
NA,TRBJ1-2,NA,TRBV2,CASSRDTLADYGYTF,TGTGCCAGCAGCCGGGACACCTTGGCAGACTATGGCTACACCTTC